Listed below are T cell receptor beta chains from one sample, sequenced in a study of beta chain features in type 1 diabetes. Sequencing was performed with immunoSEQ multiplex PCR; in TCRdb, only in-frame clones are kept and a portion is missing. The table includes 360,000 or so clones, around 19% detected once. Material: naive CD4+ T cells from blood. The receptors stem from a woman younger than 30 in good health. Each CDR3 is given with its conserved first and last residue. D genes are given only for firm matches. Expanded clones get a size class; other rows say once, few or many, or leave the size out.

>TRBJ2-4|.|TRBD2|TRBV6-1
CASILAGGNIQYF
TGTGCCAGCATTCTTGCGGGGGGAAACATTCAGTACTTC
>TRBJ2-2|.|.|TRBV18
CASSPGYAVTGELFF
TGTGCCAGCTCACCAGGGTACGCGGTAACCGGGGAGCTGTTTTTT
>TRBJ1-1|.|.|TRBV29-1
CSVATGPNTEAFF
TGCAGCGTTGCGACAGGCCCAAACACTGAAGCTTTCTTT
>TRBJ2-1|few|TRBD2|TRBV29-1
CSATEGLAGDNEQFF
TGCAGCGCGACAGAAGGACTAGCGGGAGACAATGAGCAGTTCTTC
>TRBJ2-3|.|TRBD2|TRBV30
CAWSPGTSSDTQYF
TGTGCCTGGAGTCCCGGGACTAGTTCAGATACGCAGTATTTT
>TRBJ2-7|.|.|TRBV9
CASSVESALTGAYEQYF
TGTGCCAGCAGCGTAGAATCGGCGCTCACGGGGGCCTACGAGCAGTACTTC
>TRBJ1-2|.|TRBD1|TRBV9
CASSGWDRGAAAF
TGTGCCAGCAGCGGCTGGGACAGGGGGGCGGCCGCCTTC
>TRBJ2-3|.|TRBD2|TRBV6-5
CASSSELAGERDTQYF
TGTGCCAGCAGTTCGGAACTAGCGGGGGAGAGAGATACGCAGTATTTT
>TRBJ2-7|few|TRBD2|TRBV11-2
CASSPPGTSDEQYF
TGTGCCAGCAGCCCACCCGGGACTAGTGACGAGCAGTACTTC
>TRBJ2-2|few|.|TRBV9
CASSVASPTGELFF
TGTGCCAGCAGCGTAGCAAGCCCCACCGGGGAGCTGTTTTTT
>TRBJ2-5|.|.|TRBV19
CASSTGQQETQYF
TGTGCCAGTAGTACGGGACAACAAGAGACCCAGTACTTC
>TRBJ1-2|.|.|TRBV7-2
CASSLDRSYGYTF
TGTGCCAGCAGCTTGGACAGAAGCTATGGCTACACCTTC
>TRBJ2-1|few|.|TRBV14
CASSQTRGTPGFF
TGTGCCAGCAGCCAAACGAGGGGGACCCCGGGGTTCTTC
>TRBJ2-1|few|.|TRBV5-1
CASSPGGGDNEQFF
TGCGCCAGCAGCCCCGGAGGGGGGGACAATGAGCAGTTCTTC
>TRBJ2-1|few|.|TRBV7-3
CASSLTWQGSEQFF
TGTGCCAGCAGCTTAACGTGGCAGGGCAGTGAGCAGTTCTTC
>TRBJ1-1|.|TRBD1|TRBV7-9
CASSPQGTVNTEAFF
TGTGCCAGCAGCCCACAGGGGACAGTGAACACTGAAGCTTTCTTT
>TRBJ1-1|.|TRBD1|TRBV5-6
CASSFTPGQGPTEAFF
TGTGCCAGCAGCTTCACACCGGGACAGGGGCCCACTGAAGCTTTCTTT
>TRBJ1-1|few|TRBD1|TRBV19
CASSPLDRGQMNTEAFF
TGTGCCAGTAGCCCTTTGGACAGGGGGCAGATGAACACTGAAGCTTTCTTT
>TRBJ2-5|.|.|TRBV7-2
CASSWSDIQETQYF
TGTGCCAGCAGCTGGTCGGACATCCAAGAGACCCAGTACTTC
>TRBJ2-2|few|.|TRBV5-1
CASSRMTANTGELFF
TGCGCCAGCAGCCGGATGACAGCGAACACCGGGGAGCTGTTTTTT
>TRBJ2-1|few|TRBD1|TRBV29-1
CSVSGQGMNEQFF
TGCAGCGTTAGCGGACAGGGGATGAATGAGCAGTTCTTC
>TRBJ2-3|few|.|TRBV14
CASSPRVLTDTQYF
TGTGCCAGCAGCCCCCGGGTCCTCACAGATACGCAGTATTTT
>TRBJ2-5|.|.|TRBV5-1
CASSLVRGETQYF
TGCGCCAGCAGCTTGGTTCGGGGAGAGACCCAGTACTTC
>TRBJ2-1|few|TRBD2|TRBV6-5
CASSTTSGGFNEQFF
TGTGCCAGCAGTACTACTAGCGGGGGGTTTAATGAGCAGTTCTTC
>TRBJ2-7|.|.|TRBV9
CASSPLRRGEEQYF
TGTGCCAGCAGCCCGTTGAGGCGGGGTGAAGAGCAGTACTTC
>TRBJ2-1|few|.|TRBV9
CASSVEGDPYNEQFF
TGTGCCAGCAGCGTGGAGGGAGACCCCTACAATGAGCAGTTCTTC
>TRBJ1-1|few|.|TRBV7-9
CASSFGSSMNTEAFF
TGTGCCAGCAGCTTCGGTAGTAGTATGAACACTGAAGCTTTCTTT
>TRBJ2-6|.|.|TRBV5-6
CASSSLLSGANVLTF
TGTGCCAGCAGCTCTCTTTTGTCTGGGGCCAACGTCCTGACTTTC
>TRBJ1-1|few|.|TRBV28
CASSRPDEGTEAFF
TGTGCCAGCAGCCGACCGGACGAGGGCACTGAAGCTTTCTTT
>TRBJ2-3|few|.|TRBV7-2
CASSLDRASGTQYF
TGTGCCAGCAGCTTAGACAGGGCGTCGGGTACGCAGTATTTT
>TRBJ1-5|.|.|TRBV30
CAWSVGVQPQHF
TGTGCCTGGAGTGTGGGAGTACAGCCCCAGCATTTT
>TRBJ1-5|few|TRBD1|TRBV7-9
CASSLQGANQPQHF
TGTGCCAGCAGCTTACAGGGGGCCAATCAGCCCCAGCATTTT
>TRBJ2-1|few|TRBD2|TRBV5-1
CASSTGLAVNEQFF
TGCGCCAGCAGCACGGGACTAGCTGTGAATGAGCAGTTCTTC
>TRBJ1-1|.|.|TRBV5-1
CASSLGTSNTEAFF
TGCGCCAGCAGCTTGGGGACATCGAACACTGAAGCTTTCTTT
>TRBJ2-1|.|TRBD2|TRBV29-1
CSVEAGEGNEQFF
TGCAGCGTTGAAGCGGGGGAGGGCAATGAGCAGTTCTTC
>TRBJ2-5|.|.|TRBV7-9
CASSPPSRETQYF
TGTGCCAGCAGCCCTCCGTCGCGAGAGACCCAGTACTTC
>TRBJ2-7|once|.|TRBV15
CATSRGGGRAYEQYF
TGTGCCACCAGCAGAGGAGGGGGTCGAGCCTACGAGCAGTACTTC
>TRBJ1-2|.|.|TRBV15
CATSRSTLYGYTF
TGTGCCACCAGCAGGTCGACACTCTATGGCTACACCTTC
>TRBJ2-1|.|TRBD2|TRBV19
CASSPQATASGYNEQFF
TGTGCCAGTAGCCCCCAAGCCACCGCTAGCGGGTACAATGAGCAGTTCTTC
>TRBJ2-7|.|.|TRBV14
CASSHPIRGEQYF
TGTGCCAGCAGCCACCCTATAAGGGGCGAGCAGTACTTC
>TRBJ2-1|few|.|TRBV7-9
CASSLGQFNEQFF
TGTGCCAGCAGCTTAGGACAGTTCAATGAGCAGTTCTTC
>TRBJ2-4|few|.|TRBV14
CASSRTGLAKNIQYF
TGTGCCAGCAGCCGTACTGGTCTGGCCAAAAACATTCAGTACTTC
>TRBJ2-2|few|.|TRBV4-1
CASSQDWEPGANTGELFF
TGCGCCAGCAGCCAAGATTGGGAACCAGGGGCGAACACCGGGGAGCTGTTTTTT
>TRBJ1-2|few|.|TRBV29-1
CSVDGRRNYGYTF
TGCAGCGTTGATGGGCGAAGGAACTATGGCTACACCTTC
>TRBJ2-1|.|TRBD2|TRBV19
CASSQLAGVAYNEQFF
TGTGCCAGTAGTCAACTAGCGGGAGTTGCCTACAATGAGCAGTTCTTC
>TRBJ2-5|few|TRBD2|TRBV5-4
CASSAIGLGQETQYF
TGTGCCAGCAGCGCCATCGGACTAGGGCAAGAGACCCAGTACTTC
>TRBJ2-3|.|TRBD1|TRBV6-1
CATRTGAVADTQYF
TGTGCCACTCGGACAGGGGCGGTGGCAGATACGCAGTATTTT
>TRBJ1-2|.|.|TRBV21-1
CASLLRRDGYTF
TGTGCCAGCCTTCTTCGGAGGGATGGCTACACCTTC
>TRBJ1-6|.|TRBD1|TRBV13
CASSLAGGNSPLHF
TGTGCCAGCAGCTTAGCAGGGGGTAATTCACCCCTCCACTTT
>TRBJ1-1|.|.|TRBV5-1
CASSPDRGNTEAFF
TGCGCCAGCAGCCCCGATAGGGGGAACACTGAAGCTTTCTTT